This is a list of T cell receptor beta chains from one sample in a study of identical twins. TCRdb reprocessed the 5' RACE reads with MiXCR, giving one entry per CDR3 protein. This sample has 450,000 or so distinct CDR3 sequences, with 20% to 25% found just once. In addition, the sample was reused for a study of T cells expressing NK-cell markers.

Sample: CD4+ T cells sorted from blood. The receptors were gathered from a woman aged 18-29 years in good health. CDR3s include the opening cysteine and the closing phenylalanine or tryptophan. The D gene is left open where the match is weak. Not all rows give a size; the values are once, few, many and, for expanded clones, a class.

j_call | d_call | v_call | clone_size | cdr3_aa | cdr3_nt
TRBJ2-3 | - | TRBV12-3/TRBV12-4 | few | CASSPARGQGDTQYF | TGTGCCAGCAGCCCCGCGCGGGGCCAAGGGGATACGCAGTATTTT
TRBJ1-5 | - | TRBV20-1 | few | CSVTHSNQPQHF | TGCAGTGTGACGCATAGCAATCAGCCCCAGCATTTT
TRBJ1-2 | - | TRBV28 | - | CASSLADSKSNYGYTF | TGTGCCAGCAGTTTGGCTGACAGTAAATCTAACTATGGCTACACCTTC
TRBJ1-2 | - | TRBV6-1 | - | CASRRSGSSNTGYYGYTF | TGTGCCAGCAGACGCTCGGGTAGTTCCAATACGGGATACTATGGCTACACCTTC
TRBJ1-1 | - | TRBV12-3/TRBV12-4 | few | CASSLGVSMNTEAFF | TGTGCCAGCAGTCTAGGGGTTTCCATGAACACTGAAGCTTTCTTT
TRBJ2-1 | TRBD2 | TRBV5-1 | - | CASSPPGLAVNKHNEQFF | TGCGCCAGCAGCCCCCCGGGACTAGCGGTCAATAAGCACAATGAGCAGTTCTTC
TRBJ2-6 | - | TRBV20-1 | - | CSASTQGNSGANVLTF | TGCAGTGCTAGTACCCAGGGGAACTCTGGGGCCAACGTCCTGACTTTC
TRBJ2-7 | - | TRBV14 | - | CASSRSVGAEQYF | TGTGCCAGCTCTCGGTCCGTGGGGGCCGAGCAGTACTTC
TRBJ1-2 | - | TRBV7-9 | - | CASSLPISGYTF | TGTGCCAGCAGCTTACCCATCTCTGGCTACACCTTC
TRBJ1-5 | TRBD1 | TRBV6-1 | - | CASSRTGAQVSNQPQHF | TGTGCCAGCAGTCGGACAGGGGCCCAAGTTAGCAATCAGCCCCAGCATTTT
TRBJ2-3 | - | TRBV5-1 | few | CASSWTSLGYGDTQYF | TGCGCCAGCAGCTGGACCTCATTGGGGTATGGAGATACGCAGTATTTT
TRBJ2-3 | - | TRBV30 | few | CAWSVLGDTQYF | TGTGCCTGGAGTGTACTCGGAGATACGCAGTATTTT
TRBJ2-3 | - | TRBV5-6 | many | CASSLEYTDTQYF | TGTGCCAGCAGCTTAGAATATACAGATACGCAGTATTTT
TRBJ2-3 | - | TRBV12-3/TRBV12-4 | - | CASSFAPGASTDTQYF | TGTGCCAGCAGTTTTGCCCCGGGGGCTAGCACAGATACGCAGTATTTT
TRBJ2-2 | - | TRBV12-3/TRBV12-4 | - | CASSTGYYSSGELFF | TGTGCCAGCAGTACAGGGTATTATAGTTCCGGGGAGCTGTTTTTT
TRBJ2-3 | TRBD2 | TRBV7-2 | - | CASSYRLAGDTDTQYF | TGTGCCAGCAGCTACAGACTAGCGGGAGACACAGATACGCAGTATTTT
TRBJ1-2 | - | TRBV12-3/TRBV12-4 | few | CASSSNSFSYGYTF | TGTGCCAGCAGTTCGAACAGCTTTAGTTATGGCTACACCTTC
TRBJ2-2 | - | TRBV5-1 | - | CASSLGFRQSAGELFF | TGCGCCAGCAGCTTGGGTTTTCGGCAGTCGGCCGGGGAGCTGTTTTTT
TRBJ2-7 | - | TRBV20-1 | - | CSVSAASYEQYF | TGCAGTGTCTCTGCTGCATCCTACGAGCAGTACTTC
TRBJ2-1 | - | TRBV6-1 | - | CATRMGSGYNEQFF | TGTGCCACCCGTATGGGGTCGGGATACAATGAGCAGTTCTTC
TRBJ2-1 | TRBD1 | TRBV29-1 | once | CRVGQGSYNEQFF | TGCAGGGTCGGACAGGGGTCCTACAATGAGCAGTTCTTC
TRBJ2-5 | TRBD2 | TRBV12-3/TRBV12-4 | - | CASSLAGGPQETQYF | TGTGCCAGCAGTCTAGCGGGAGGCCCCCAGGAGACCCAGTACTTC